This T cell receptor (beta chain) stems from a study of Ad26.COV2.S vaccination and SARS-CoV-2 variants. Study information: Once or twice, 56 days apart, Ad26.COV2.S was delivered intramuscularly.

J lost 3 bases, V lost 1 base, and 9 bases had no gene match. Germline CDR1 and CDR2: SGHTA and FQGNSA. The CDR3 has 17 residues. Treatment described: 15 to 20 received Ad26.COV2.S at low or high dose, single or two shots; a few received placebo; per-sample allocation not given. Sampling was done on day 63 after the first vaccine or placebo injection. A Boston adult aged 18-55 years was the donor. Broader study findings: Vaccinees displayed broader spike-specific TCR repertoires than placebo recipients.

Worth noting for this clone: Its antigen is undetermined.

Sequenced by immunoSEQ multiplex PCR; TCRdb stores in-frame clones only, minus some. The sample includes roughly 350,000 clones, around 87% seen only once; the top ten take about 3%. The receptor was isolated from a person aged 18-60 years who received the Ad26.COV2.S COVID-19 vaccine or a placebo. The source was peripheral blood, collected in a trial of Ad26.COV2.S vaccine versus placebo. The chain recombines TRBV7-2 with TRBJ2-7; 10 positions agree with TRBD2. This chain's CDR3 is CASSLGVSASGGYEQYF. In nucleotides, the CDR3 is TGTGCCAGCAGCTTAGGAGTCTCGGCTAGCGGGGGCTACGAGCAGTACTTC.